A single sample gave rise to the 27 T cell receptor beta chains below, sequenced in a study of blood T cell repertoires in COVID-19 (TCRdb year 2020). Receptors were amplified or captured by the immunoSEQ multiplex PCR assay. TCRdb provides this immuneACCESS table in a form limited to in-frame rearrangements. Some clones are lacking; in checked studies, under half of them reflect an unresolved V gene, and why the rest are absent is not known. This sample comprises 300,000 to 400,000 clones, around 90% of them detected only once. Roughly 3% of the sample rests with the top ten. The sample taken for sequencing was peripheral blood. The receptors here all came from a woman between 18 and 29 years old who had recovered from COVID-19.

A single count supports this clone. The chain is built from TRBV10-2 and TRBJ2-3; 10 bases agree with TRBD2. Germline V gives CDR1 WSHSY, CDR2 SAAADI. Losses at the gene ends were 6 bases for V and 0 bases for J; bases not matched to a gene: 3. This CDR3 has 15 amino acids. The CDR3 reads CASRGLAPSTDTQYF. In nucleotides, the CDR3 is TGCGCCAGCAGGGGACTAGCGCCTAGCACAGATACGCAGTATTTT.

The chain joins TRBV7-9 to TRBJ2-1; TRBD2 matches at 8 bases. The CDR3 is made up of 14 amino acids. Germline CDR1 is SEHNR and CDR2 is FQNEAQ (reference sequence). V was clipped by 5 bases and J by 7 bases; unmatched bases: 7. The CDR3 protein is CASSQIAGRNEQFF. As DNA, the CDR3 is TGTGCCAGCAGCCAGATAGCGGGGAGGAATGAGCAGTTCTTC.

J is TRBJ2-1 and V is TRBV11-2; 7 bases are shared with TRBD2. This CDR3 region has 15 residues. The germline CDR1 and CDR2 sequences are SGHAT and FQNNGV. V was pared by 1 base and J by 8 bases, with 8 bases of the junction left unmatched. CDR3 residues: CASSLGAGSQDEQFF. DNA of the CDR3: TGTGCCAGCAGCTTAGGAGCGGGAAGTCAGGATGAGCAGTTCTTC.

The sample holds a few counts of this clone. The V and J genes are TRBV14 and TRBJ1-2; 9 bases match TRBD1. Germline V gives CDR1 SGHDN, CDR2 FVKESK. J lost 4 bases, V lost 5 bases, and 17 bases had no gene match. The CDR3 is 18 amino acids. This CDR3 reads CASSKTGQGISYGYGYTF. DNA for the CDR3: TGTGCCAGCAGCAAAACGGGACAGGGAATTTCTTACGGCTATGGCTACACCTTC.

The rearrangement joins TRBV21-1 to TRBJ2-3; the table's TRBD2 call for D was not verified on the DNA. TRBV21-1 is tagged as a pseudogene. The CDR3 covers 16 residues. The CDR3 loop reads CASSKESGVSTDTQYF. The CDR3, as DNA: TGTGCCAGCAGCAAAGAGAGCGGGGTTAGCACAGATACGCAGTATTTT.

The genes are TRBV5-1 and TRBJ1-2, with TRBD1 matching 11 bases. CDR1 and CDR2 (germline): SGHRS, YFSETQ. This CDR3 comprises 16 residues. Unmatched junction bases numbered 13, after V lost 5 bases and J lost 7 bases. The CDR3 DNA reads TGCGCCAGCAGGCGTACCCCCGGGACAGGGGGAGGTGGCTACACCTTC. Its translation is CASRRTPGTGGGGYTF.

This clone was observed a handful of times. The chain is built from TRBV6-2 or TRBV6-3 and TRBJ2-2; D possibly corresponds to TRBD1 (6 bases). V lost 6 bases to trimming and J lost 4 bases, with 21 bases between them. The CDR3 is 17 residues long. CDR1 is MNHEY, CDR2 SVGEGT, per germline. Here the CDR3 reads CASSKKTQGLGTGELFF. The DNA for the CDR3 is TGTGCCAGCAGCAAGAAGACACAGGGATTAGGCACCGGGGAGCTGTTTTTT.

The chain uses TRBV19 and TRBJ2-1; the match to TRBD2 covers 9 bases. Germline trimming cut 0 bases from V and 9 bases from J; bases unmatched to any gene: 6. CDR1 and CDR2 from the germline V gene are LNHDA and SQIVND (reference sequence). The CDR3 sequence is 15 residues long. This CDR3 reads CASSIDAGGPVEQFF. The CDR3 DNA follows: TGTGCCAGTAGTATAGACGCGGGAGGGCCCGTTGAGCAGTTCTTC. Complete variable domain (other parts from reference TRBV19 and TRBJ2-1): DGGITQSPKYLFRKEGQNVTLSCEQNLNHDAMYWYRQDPGQGLRLIYYSQIVNDFQKGDIAEGYSVSREKKESFPLTVTSAQKNPTAFYLCASSIDAGGPVEQFFGPGTRLTVL.

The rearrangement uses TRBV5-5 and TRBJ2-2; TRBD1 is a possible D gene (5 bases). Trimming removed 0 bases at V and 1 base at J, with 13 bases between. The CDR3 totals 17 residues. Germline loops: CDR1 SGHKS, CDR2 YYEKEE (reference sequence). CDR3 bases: TGTGCCAGCAGCTTGGGGGGCACCGCCAGGAACACCGGGGAGCTGTTTTTT. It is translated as CASSLGGTARNTGELFF.

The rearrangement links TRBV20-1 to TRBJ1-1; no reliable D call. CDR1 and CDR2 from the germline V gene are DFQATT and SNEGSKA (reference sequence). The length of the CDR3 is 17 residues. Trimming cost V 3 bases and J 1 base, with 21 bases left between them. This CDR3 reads CSASTVHPVPGNTEAFF. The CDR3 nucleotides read TGCAGTGCTAGTACTGTTCACCCCGTACCGGGGAACACTGAAGCTTTCTTT.

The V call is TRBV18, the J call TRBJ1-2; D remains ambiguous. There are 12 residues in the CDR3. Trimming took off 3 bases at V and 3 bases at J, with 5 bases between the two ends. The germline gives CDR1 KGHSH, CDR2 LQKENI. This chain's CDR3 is CASSPPDYGYTF. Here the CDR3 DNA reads TGTGCCAGCTCACCTCCGGACTATGGCTACACCTTC. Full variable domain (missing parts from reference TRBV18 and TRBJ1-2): NAGVMQNPRHLVRRRGQEARLRCSPMKGHSHVYWYRQLPEEGLKFMVYLQKENIIDESGMPKERFSAEFPKEGPSILRIQQVVRGDSAAYFCASSPPDYGYTFGSGTRLTVV.

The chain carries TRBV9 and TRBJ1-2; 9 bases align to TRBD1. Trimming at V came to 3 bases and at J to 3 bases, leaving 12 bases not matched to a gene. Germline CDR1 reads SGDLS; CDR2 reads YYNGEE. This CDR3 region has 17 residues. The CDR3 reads CASSAGLQGAGYYGYTF. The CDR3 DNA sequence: TGTGCCAGCAGCGCCGGCTTACAGGGGGCGGGCTACTATGGCTACACCTTC.

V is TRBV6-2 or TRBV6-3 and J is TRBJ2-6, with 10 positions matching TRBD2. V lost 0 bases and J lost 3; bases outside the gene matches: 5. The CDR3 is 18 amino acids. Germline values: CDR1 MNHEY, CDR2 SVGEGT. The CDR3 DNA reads TGTGCCAGCAGTTACTCCCTAGCGGGAGTAGGTGGGGCCAACGTCCTGACTTTC. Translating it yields CASSYSLAGVGGANVLTF.

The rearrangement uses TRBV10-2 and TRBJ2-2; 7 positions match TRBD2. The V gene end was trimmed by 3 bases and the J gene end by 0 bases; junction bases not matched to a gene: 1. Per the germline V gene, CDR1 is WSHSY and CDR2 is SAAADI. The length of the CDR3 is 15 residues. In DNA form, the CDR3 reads TGCGCCAGCAGTGATGGACTAGCGAACACCGGGGAGCTGTTTTTT. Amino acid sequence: CASSDGLANTGELFF.

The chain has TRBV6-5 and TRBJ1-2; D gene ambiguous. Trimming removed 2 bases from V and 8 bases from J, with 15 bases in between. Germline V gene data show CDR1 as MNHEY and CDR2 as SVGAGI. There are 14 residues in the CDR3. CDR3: CASSYLVGEEGYTF. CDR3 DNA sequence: TGTGCCAGCAGTTACCTGGTCGGGGAGGAGGGCTACACCTTC.

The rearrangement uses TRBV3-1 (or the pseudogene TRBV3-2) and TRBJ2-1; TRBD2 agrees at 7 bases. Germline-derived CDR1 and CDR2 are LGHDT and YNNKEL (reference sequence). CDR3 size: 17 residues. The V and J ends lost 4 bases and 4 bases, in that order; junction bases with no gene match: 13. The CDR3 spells CASSPHRGSGVYNEQFF. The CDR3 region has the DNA TGTGCCAGCAGCCCGCATCGTGGCAGCGGGGTATACAATGAGCAGTTCTTC.

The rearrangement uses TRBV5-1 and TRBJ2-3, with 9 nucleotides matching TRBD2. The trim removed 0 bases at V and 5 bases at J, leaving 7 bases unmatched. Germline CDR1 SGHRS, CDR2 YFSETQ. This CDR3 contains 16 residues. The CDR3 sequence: CASSLGVAGGRDTQYF. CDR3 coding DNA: TGCGCCAGCAGCTTGGGAGTGGCGGGAGGGCGAGATACGCAGTATTTT.

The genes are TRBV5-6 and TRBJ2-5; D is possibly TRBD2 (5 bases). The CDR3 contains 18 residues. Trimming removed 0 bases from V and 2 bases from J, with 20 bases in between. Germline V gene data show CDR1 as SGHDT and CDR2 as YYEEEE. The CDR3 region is CASSLAGSRLRPQETQYF. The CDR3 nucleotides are TGTGCCAGCAGCTTGGCTGGTTCGAGACTACGGCCACAAGAGACCCAGTACTTC.

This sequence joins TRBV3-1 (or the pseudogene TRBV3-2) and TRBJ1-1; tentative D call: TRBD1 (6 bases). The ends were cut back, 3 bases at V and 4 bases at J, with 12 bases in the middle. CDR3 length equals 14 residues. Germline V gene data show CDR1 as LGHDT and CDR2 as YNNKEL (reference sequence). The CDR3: CASSQPGGGTEAFF. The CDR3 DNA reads TGTGCCAGCAGCCAGCCGGGGGGCGGCACTGAAGCTTTCTTT.

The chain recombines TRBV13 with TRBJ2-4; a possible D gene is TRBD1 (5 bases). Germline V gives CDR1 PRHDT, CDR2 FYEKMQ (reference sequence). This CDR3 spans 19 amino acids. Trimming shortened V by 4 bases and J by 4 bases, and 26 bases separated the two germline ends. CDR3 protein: CASSSTAKDQTGEKNIQYF. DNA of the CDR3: TGTGCCAGCAGCTCTACCGCAAAAGACCAAACAGGAGAGAAAAACATTCAGTACTTC.

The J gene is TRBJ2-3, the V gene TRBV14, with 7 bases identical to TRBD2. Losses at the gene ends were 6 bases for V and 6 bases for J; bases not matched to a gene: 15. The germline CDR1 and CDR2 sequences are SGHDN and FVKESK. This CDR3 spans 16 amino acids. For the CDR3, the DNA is TGTGCCAGCAGTCCCGCGACTAGCTATTCGGCGGATACGCAGTATTTT. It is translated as CASSPATSYSADTQYF.

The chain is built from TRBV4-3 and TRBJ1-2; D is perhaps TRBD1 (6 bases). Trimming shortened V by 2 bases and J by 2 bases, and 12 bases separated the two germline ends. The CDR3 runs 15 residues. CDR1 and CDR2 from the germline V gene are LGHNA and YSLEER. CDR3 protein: CASSQSHRVNYGYTF. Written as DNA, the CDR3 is TGCGCCAGCAGCCAATCTCACAGGGTAAACTATGGCTACACCTTC.

CDR3 loop: CASSPGRDTEAFF. In DNA form, the CDR3 reads TGCGCCAGCAGCCCCGGGAGGGACACTGAAGCTTTCTTT. V gene TRBV5-1 combines with J gene TRBJ1-1; D is unresolved. V was shortened by 4 bases and J by 3 bases, with 10 bases between the two germline ends. Germline values: CDR1 SGHRS, CDR2 YFSETQ. The CDR3 is 13 amino acids. Complete variable domain (other parts from reference TRBV5-1 and TRBJ1-1): KAGVTQTPRYLIKTRGQQVTLSCSPISGHRSVSWYQQTPGQGLQFLFEYFSETQRNKGNFPGRFSGRQFSNSRSEMNVSTLELGDSALYLCASSPGRDTEAFFGQGTRLTVV.

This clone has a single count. DNA of the CDR3: TGCGCCAGCAGCTTGGGTGTCATTAATGAAAAACTGTTTTTT. As protein: CASSLGVINEKLFF. The chain has TRBV5-1 and TRBJ1-4, with no clear D. V shed 0 bases and J shed 4 bases, with 7 bases lying between them. The germline V gene has CDR1 SGHRS and CDR2 YFSETQ. The CDR3 has 14 amino acids. Using reference TRBV5-1 and TRBJ1-4 for the parts outside the CDR3, the full variable domain is KAGVTQTPRYLIKTRGQQVTLSCSPISGHRSVSWYQQTPGQGLQFLFEYFSETQRNKGNFPGRFSGRQFSNSRSEMNVSTLELGDSALYLCASSLGVINEKLFFGSGTQLSVL.

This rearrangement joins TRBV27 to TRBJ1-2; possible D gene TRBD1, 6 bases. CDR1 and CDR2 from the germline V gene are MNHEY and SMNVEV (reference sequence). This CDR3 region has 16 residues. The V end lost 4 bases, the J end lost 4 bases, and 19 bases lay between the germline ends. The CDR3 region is CASSSHFDRNAYGYTF. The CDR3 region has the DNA TGTGCCAGCAGTTCCCATTTCGACAGGAATGCCTATGGCTACACCTTC.

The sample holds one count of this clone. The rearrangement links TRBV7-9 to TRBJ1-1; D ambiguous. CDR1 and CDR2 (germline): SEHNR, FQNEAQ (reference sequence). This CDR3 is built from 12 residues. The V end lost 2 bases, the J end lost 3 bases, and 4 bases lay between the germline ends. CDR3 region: CASSLSYTEAFF. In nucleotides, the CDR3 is TGTGCCAGCAGCTTATCCTACACTGAAGCTTTCTTT.

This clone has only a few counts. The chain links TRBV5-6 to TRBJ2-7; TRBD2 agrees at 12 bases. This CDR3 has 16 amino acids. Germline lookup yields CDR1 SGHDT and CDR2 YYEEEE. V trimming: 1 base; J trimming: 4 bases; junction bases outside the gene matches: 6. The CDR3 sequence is CASSLWLAGGLYEQYV. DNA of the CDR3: TGTGCCAGCAGCTTGTGGCTAGCGGGAGGGTTATACGAGCAGTACGTC.